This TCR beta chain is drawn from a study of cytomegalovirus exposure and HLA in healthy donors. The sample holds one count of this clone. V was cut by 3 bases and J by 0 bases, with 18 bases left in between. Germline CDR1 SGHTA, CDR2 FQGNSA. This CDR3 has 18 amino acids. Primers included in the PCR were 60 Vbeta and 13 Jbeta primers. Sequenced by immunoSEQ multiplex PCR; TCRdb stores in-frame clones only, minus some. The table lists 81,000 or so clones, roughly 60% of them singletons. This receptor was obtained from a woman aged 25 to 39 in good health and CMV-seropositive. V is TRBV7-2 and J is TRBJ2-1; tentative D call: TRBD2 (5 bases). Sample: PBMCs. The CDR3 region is CASSFTASFWSSYNEQFF. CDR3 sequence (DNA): TGTGCCAGCAGCTTTACGGCTAGCTTTTGGAGCTCCTACAATGAGCAGTTCTTC.